Sequencing of this TCR beta chain was carried out in a study of blood T cell repertoires in COVID-19 (dated by TCRdb to 2019 to 2021). Regarding the research as a whole: Collaborator samples came from the United States, Italy and Spain and covered acute and convalescent phases of COVID-19. Samples were obtained from the ongoing ImmuneRACE study (first 160 participants) and from about 1,300 subjects provided by 6 global collaborators. Subjects who had been exposed to COVID-19, were actively infected with it, or had recovered from it provided the deeply sampled blood TCRbeta repertoires that made up the dataset. Where available, HLA class I and class II types were taken from metadata supplied by the sample provider and were not determined by assay-based typing. The prospective study material was composed of cDNA or gDNA derived from T cells, B-cell-depleted T cells, or PBMCs. The repertoires were made available in a free public database intended to serve as a resource for research on the immune response to SARS-CoV-2. Sample metadata almost always included a de-identified subject ID, COVID-19 status, age in years and sex. The research as a whole found: How much clinical and demographic metadata was included differed by source and by participant, and the metadata was provided uncurated.

With regard to this clone: This clone's antigen is unknown. Within one base of it there is no much larger clone, and no base qualities were kept.

TCRbeta CDR3 regions were amplified from genomic DNA by means of the immunoSEQ Assay, a bias-controlled multiplex PCR. The paper's data handling went like this. Within the assay, amplification of reference gene primers was used to estimate how many nucleated cells each sample contained. Sequence reads were collapsed and filtered to measure the absolute abundance of every unique TCRbeta CDR3 rearrangement. Productive Simpson clonality was computed per sample as the square root of Simpson's diversity index over productive rearrangements. Sourced from immuneACCESS, this table was stored by TCRdb with only in-frame sequences that have V and J called. A share of the clones is absent; for the studies checked, an unresolved V gene accounts for under half, and the remainder has no known explanation. The DNA was the basis for D and trimming; V, J and clone size are from that table. In this sample the table shows around 440,000 clones, around 88% of which occur a single time. 10% to 15% of the sample comes from the top ten.

One collaborating source in Seattle enrolled patients while the patients were actively infected and followed the patients over time throughout the course of disease. The collaborating institutions used their own protocols to collect whole blood in K2EDTA tubes. For TCRbeta analysis, collaborator samples were shipped as frozen whole blood, as isolated PBMCs, or as DNA extracted from either sample type. The origin of this receptor is a woman in her fifties or sixties with COVID-19, enrolled during active disease. Specimen: peripheral blood.

The CDR3: CASSPSRANYGYTF. The DNA sequence is TGTGCCAGCAGCCCTTCCAGGGCGAACTATGGCTACACCTTC. The rearrangement combines TRBV7-8 with TRBJ1-2; a weak D assignment points to TRBD1 (5 bases agree). V sheds 5 bases and J sheds 2 bases, leaving 12 bases between their ends. Counted from cysteine to phenylalanine, this CDR3 has 14 amino acids. The read is trimmed to its CDR3 DNA, 42 bases read in frame from base 1. CDR1 and CDR2 are drawn from the germline V gene: SGHVS, FQNEAQ.